This T cell receptor (beta chain) was recovered during a study of cytomegalovirus exposure and HLA in healthy donors. Comment on this clone: The antigen is undetermined.

The donors were members of the validation cohort comprising approximately 110 subjects, separate from the roughly 670-subject first cohort. Study outcomes and limitations: Cytomegalovirus status was reportedly diagnosed by the classifier with high sensitivity and specificity.

Germline V gene lookup returns CDR1 SGHDT and CDR2 YYEEEE. Trimming took 0 bases from V and 12 from J, leaving 18 bases between them. This CDR3 contains 14 residues. Sequenced by immunoSEQ multiplex PCR; TCRdb stores in-frame clones only, minus some. Here the sample spans 300,000 to 400,000 clones, about nine tenths being singletons. The sequence derives from a woman aged 18-29 years in good health and CMV-seronegative. Sequenced material: PBMCs. The gene calls are TRBV5-6 and TRBJ1-1; D perhaps matches TRBD1 (5 bases). The CDR3, as DNA: TGTGCCAGCAGCTTGGGGTGGCAGGGTTCGAAAACTTTCTTT. Encoded protein: CASSLGWQGSKTFF.